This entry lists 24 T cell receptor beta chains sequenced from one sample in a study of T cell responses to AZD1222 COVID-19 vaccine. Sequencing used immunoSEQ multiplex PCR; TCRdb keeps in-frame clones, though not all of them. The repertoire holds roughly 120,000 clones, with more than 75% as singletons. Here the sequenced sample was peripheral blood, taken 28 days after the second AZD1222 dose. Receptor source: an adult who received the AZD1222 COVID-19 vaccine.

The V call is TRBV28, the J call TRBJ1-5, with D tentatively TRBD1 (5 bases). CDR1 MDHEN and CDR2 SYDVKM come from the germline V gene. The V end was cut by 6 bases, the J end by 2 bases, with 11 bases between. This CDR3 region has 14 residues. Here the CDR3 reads CASRGGGGNQPQHF. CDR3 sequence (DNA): TGTGCCAGCAGAGGCGGGGGGGGCAATCAGCCCCAGCATTTT.

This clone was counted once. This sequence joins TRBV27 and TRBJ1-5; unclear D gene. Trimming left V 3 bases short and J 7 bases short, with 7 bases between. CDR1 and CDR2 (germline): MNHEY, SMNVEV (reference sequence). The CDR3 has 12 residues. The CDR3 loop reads CASSFLSQPQHF. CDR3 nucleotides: TGTGCCAGCAGTTTCCTGTCCCAGCCCCAGCATTTT.

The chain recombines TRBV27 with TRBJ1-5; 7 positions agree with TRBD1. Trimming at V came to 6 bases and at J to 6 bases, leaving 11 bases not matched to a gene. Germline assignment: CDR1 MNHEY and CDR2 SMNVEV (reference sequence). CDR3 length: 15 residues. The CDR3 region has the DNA TGTGCCAGCAGGCCCGGCGGCCCAGGGGGTCAGCCCCAGCATTTT. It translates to CASRPGGPGGQPQHF.

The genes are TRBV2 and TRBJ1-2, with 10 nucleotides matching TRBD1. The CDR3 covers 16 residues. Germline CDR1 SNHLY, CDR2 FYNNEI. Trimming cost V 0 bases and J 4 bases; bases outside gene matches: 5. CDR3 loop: CASSEAKGQGSYGYTF. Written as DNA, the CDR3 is TGTGCCAGCAGTGAAGCGAAGGGACAGGGGTCCTATGGCTACACCTTC.

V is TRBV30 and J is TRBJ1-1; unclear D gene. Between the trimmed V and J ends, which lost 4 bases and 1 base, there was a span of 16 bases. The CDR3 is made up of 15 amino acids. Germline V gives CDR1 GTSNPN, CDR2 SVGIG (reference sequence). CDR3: CAWTRSLFGNTEAFF. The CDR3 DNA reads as TGTGCCTGGACAAGAAGTCTATTCGGGAACACTGAAGCTTTCTTT.

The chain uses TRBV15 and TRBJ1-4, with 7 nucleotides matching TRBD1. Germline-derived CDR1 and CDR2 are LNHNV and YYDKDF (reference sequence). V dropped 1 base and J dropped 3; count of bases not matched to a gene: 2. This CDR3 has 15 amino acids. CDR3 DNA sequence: TGTGCCACCAGCAGAGTGACAGGGTCTAATGAAAAACTGTTTTTT. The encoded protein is CATSRVTGSNEKLFF.

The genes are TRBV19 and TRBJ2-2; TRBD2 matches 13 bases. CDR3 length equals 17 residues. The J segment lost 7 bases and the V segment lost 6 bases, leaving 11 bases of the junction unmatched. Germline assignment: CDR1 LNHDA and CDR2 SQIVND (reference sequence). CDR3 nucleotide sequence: TGTGCCAGTAGCAAAAGAGGACTAGCGGGAGCTATCGGGGAGCTGTTTTTT. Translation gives CASSKRGLAGAIGELFF.

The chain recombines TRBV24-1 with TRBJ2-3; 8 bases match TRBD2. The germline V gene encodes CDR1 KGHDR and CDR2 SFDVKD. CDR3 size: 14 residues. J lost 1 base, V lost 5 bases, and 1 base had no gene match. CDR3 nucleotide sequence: TGTGCCACCAGTGCGACTAGCGGCACAGATACGCAGTATTTT. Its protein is CATSATSGTDTQYF.

The CDR3 region is CASSGTRTSGWDTQYF. In DNA, the CDR3 is TGTGCCAGCAGTGGTACGAGGACTAGCGGGTGGGATACGCAGTATTTT. The V call is TRBV2, the J call TRBJ2-3; 11 nucleotides line up with TRBD2. V lost 4 bases and J lost 6; bases outside the gene matches: 9. CDR1 SNHLY and CDR2 FYNNEI come from the germline V gene. CDR3 length equals 16 residues.

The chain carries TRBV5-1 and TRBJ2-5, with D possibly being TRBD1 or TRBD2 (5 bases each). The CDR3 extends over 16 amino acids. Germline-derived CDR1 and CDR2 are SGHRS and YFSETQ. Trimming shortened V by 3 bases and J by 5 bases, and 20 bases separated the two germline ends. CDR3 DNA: TGCGCCAGCAGCTGGGGGAGCGTGGGGTTAGGGGAGACCCAGTACTTC. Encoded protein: CASSWGSVGLGETQYF.

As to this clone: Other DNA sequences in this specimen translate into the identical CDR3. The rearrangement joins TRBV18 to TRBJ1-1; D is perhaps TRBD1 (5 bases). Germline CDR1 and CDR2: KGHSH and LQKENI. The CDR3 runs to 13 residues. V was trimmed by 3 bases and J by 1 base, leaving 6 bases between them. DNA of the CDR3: TGTGCCAGCTCACCTACAGGGAACACTGAAGCTTTCTTT. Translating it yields CASSPTGNTEAFF. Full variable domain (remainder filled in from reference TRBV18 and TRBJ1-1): NAGVMQNPRHLVRRRGQEARLRCSPMKGHSHVYWYRQLPEEGLKFMVYLQKENIIDESGMPKERFSAEFPKEGPSILRIQQVVRGDSAAYFCASSPTGNTEAFFGQGTRLTVV.

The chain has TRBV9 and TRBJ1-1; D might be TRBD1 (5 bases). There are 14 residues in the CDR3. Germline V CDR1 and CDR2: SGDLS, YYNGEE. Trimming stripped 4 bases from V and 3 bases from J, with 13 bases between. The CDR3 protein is CASSYWDGDTEAFF. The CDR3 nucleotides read TGTGCCAGCAGCTACTGGGACGGGGACACTGAAGCTTTCTTT.

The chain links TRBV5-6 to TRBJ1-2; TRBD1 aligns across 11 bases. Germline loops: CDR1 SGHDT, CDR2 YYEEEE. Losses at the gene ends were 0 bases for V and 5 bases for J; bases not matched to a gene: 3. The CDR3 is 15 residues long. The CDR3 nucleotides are TGTGCCAGCAGCTTGGTGGGGACAGGGGGGTATGGCTACACCTTC. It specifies CASSLVGTGGYGYTF.

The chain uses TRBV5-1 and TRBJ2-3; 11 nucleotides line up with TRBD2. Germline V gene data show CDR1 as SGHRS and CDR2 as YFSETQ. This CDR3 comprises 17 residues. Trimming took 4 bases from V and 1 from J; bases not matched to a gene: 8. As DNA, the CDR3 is TGCGCCAGCAGCGATACCCCGGGACTAGCGGGCACAGATACGCAGTATTTT. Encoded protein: CASSDTPGLAGTDTQYF. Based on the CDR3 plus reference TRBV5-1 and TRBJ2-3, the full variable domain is KAGVTQTPRYLIKTRGQQVTLSCSPISGHRSVSWYQQTPGQGLQFLFEYFSETQRNKGNFPGRFSGRQFSNSRSEMNVSTLELGDSALYLCASSDTPGLAGTDTQYFGPGTRLTVL.

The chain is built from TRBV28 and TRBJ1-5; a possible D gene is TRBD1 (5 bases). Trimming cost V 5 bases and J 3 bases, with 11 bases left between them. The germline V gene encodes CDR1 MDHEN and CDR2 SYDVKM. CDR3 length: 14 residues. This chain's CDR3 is CASSRDGNNQPQHF. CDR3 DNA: TGTGCCAGCAGTCGGGACGGGAACAATCAGCCCCAGCATTTT.

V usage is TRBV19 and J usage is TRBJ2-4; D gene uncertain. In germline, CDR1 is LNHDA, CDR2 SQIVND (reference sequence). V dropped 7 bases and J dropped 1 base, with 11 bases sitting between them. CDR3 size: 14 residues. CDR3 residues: CASTHLQAKNIQYF. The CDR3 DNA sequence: TGTGCCAGTACGCATCTCCAGGCCAAAAACATTCAGTACTTC.

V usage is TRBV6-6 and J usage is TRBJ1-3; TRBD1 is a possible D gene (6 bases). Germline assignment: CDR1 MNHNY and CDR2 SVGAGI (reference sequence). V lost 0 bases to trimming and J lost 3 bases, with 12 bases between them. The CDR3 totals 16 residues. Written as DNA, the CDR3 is TGTGCCAGCAGTTACTCGAGCAGGGGTGATGGAAACACCATATATTTT. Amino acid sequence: CASSYSSRGDGNTIYF.

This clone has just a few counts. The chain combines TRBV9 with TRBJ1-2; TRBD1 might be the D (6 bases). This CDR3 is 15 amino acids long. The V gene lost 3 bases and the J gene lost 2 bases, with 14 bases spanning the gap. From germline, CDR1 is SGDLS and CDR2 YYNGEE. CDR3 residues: CASSGEGGPNYGYTF. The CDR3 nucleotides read TGTGCCAGCAGCGGGGAAGGGGGTCCAAACTATGGCTACACCTTC.

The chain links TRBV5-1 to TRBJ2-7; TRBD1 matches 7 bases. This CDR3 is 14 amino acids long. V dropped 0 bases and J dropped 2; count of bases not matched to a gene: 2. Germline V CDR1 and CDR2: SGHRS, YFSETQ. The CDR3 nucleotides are TGCGCCAGCAGCTTGGTGAGGGGGCCCTACGAGCAGTACTTC. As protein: CASSLVRGPYEQYF.

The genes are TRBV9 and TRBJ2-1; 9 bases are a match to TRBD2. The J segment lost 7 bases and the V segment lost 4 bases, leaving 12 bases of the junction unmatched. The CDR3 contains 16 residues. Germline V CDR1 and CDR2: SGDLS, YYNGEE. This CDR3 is CASSSSVREGRNEQFF. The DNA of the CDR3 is TGTGCCAGCAGCTCTTCCGTGCGGGAGGGCCGAAATGAGCAGTTCTTC.

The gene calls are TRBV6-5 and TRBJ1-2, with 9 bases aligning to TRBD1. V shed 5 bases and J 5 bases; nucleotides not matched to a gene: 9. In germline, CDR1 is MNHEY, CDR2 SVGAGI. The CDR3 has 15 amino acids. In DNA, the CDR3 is TGTGCCAGCAGTAATCCAGGGACAGGGTATTATGGCTACACCTTC. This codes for CASSNPGTGYYGYTF.

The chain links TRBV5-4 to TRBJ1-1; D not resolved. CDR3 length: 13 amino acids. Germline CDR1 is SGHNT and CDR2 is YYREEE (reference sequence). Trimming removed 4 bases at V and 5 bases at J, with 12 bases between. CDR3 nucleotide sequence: TGTGCCAGCAGCCCTACCCCGGGGACTGAAGCTTTCTTT. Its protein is CASSPTPGTEAFF. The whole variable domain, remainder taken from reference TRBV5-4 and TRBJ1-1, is ETGVTQSPTHLIKTRGQQVTLRCSSQSGHNTVSWYQQALGQGPQFIFQYYREEENGRGNFPPRFSGLQFPNYSSELNVNALELDDSALYLCASSPTPGTEAFFGQGTRLTVV.

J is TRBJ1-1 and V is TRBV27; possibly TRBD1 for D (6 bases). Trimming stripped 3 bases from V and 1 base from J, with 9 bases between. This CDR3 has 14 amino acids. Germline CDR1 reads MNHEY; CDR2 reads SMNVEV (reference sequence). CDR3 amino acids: CASSFGGANTEAFF. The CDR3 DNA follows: TGTGCCAGCAGTTTTGGGGGGGCGAACACTGAAGCTTTCTTT.

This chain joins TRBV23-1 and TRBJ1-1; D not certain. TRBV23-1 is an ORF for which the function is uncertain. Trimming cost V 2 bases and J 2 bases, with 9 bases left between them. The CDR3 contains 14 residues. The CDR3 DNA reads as TGCGCCAGCAGTCAAAGCCCCAGTAACACTGAAGCTTTCTTT. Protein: CASSQSPSNTEAFF.